What follows are 27 T cell receptor beta chains derived from one specimen sequenced in a study of T cell clonotyping in hematopoietic cell transplantation. Clones were read by immunoSEQ multiplex PCR, and TCRdb kept only the in-frame ones, dropping some. The sample shows approximately 4,000 clones, approximately 16% of them seen only once. The material sequenced was peripheral blood mononuclear cells, taken 30 days after allogeneic stem cell transplant. Every receptor here comes from a male patient aged 50 to 60 who had an allogeneic stem cell transplant from a related donor, so the T cells may come from the graft donor. Some clones in this sample may be carry-over from other donors' samples.

This chain connects TRBV30 to TRBJ1-5; TRBD1 agrees at 8 bases. Trimming cost V 6 bases and J 9 bases; bases outside gene matches: 4. Germline loops: CDR1 GTSNPN, CDR2 SVGIG (reference sequence). The CDR3 contains 11 residues. The CDR3 loop is CACSTGGPQHF. The CDR3 coding sequence is TGTGCCTGTTCAACAGGGGGGCCCCAGCATTTT.

This rearrangement joins TRBV30 to TRBJ1-4; D is undetermined. V lost 4 bases, J lost 3 bases, and 6 bases lay in between. The CDR3 sequence is 12 residues long. Germline values: CDR1 GTSNPN, CDR2 SVGIG (reference sequence). The CDR3 is CAWKASNEKLFF. CDR3 nucleotides: TGTGCCTGGAAGGCTTCTAATGAAAAACTGTTTTTT.

The chain combines TRBV30 with TRBJ1-2, with a weak D call TRBD1 (5 bases). V lost 5 bases, J lost 3 bases, and 25 bases lay in between. This CDR3 has 17 amino acids. The V gene's germline CDR1 is GTSNPN and CDR2 SVGIG (reference sequence). The CDR3 sequence: CAWQPITNQGQYYGYTF. Here the CDR3 DNA reads TGTGCCTGGCAGCCCATAACCAACCAGGGCCAATACTATGGCTACACCTTC.

V gene TRBV7-2 combines with J gene TRBJ2-3, with a possible D match to TRBD2 (6 bases). Per germline, CDR1 SGHTA and CDR2 FQGNSA. The germline V and J ends were trimmed by 4 bases and 13 bases, with 18 bases remaining between them. This CDR3 contains 13 residues. The CDR3 coding sequence is TGTGCCAGCAGCTCTAGAGGAGGGGATTCGGAGTATTTT. Translated: CASSSRGGDSEYF.

This clone is labeled large. The rearrangement uses TRBV10-3 and TRBJ1-4, with a tentative D call TRBD1 (6 bases). Deletions cut 6 bases from V and 7 bases from J, with 15 bases between. The CDR3 has 14 residues. In germline, CDR1 is ENHRY, CDR2 SYGVKD. The CDR3 here is CAIREEGQGEKLFF. The DNA of the CDR3 is TGTGCCATCAGAGAAGAGGGACAAGGTGAAAAACTGTTTTTT.

This clone came up a few times. The chain is built from TRBV7-9 and TRBJ2-7; D might be TRBD2 (5 bases). This CDR3 is built from 14 residues. The germline V and J ends were trimmed by 5 bases and 7 bases, with 18 bases remaining between them. Germline CDR1 is SEHNR and CDR2 is FQNEAQ (reference sequence). The CDR3 here is CASSPTEVRGEQYF. The CDR3 DNA reads TGTGCCAGCAGCCCAACAGAAGTGAGAGGGGAGCAGTACTTC.

The chain uses TRBV30 and TRBJ1-4; 9 nucleotides align to TRBD1. J gave up 3 bases and V 2 bases, and 4 bases lay outside the gene matches. The germline V gene has CDR1 GTSNPN and CDR2 SVGIG (reference sequence). This CDR3 is built from 15 residues. DNA of the CDR3: TGTGCCTGGAGTCCTCGGACAGGGGCTAATGAAAAACTGTTTTTT. Translating gives CAWSPRTGANEKLFF.

This chain links TRBV30 with TRBJ2-7, with TRBD2 as a possible D gene (6 bases). This CDR3 region has 13 residues. Germline V gene lookup returns CDR1 GTSNPN and CDR2 SVGIG (reference sequence). V was trimmed by 3 bases and J by 2 bases, leaving 11 bases between them. CDR3 sequence (DNA): TGTGCCTGGAGGGGGAGGTACGCCTACGAGCAGTACTTC. Its translation: CAWRGRYAYEQYF.

This clone was seen more than once but under ten times. The chain employs TRBV28 and TRBJ1-5, with 7 bases identical to TRBD1. This CDR3 is 15 amino acids long. The germline V gene has CDR1 MDHEN and CDR2 SYDVKM. V gave up 6 bases and J gave up 1 base; unmatched junction bases: 6. The CDR3, as DNA: TGTGCCAGCAGACTCGACAGGGAAAGCAATCAGCCCCAGCATTTT. This codes for CASRLDRESNQPQHF.

This clone is labeled as large. V and J are TRBV6-6 and TRBJ1-5; a possible D gene is TRBD1 (6 bases). V lost 0 bases to trimming and J lost 5 bases, with 14 bases between them. The V gene's germline CDR1 is MNHNY and CDR2 SVGAGI (reference sequence). The CDR3 is 16 residues long. The CDR3: CASSYSNTGIDQPQHF. Here the CDR3 DNA reads TGTGCCAGCAGTTACTCGAACACAGGGATAGATCAGCCCCAGCATTTT.

The chain couples TRBV30 to TRBJ2-7; D ambiguous. The CDR3 consists of 12 residues. Germline-derived CDR1 and CDR2 are GTSNPN and SVGIG (reference sequence). Deletions cut 4 bases from V and 2 bases from J, with 9 bases between. Here the CDR3 DNA reads TGTGCCTGGACCCTTCCCCCCTACGAGCAGTACTTC. This codes for CAWTLPPYEQYF. The variable domain in full, completed from reference TRBV30 and TRBJ2-7, reads SQTIHQWPATLVQPVGSPLSLECTVEGTSNPNLYWYRQAAGRGLQLLFYSVGIGQISSEVPQNLSASRPQDRQFILSSKKLLLSDSGFYLCAWTLPPYEQYFGPGTRLTVT.

The V gene is TRBV30, the J gene TRBJ2-1; 10 nucleotides line up with TRBD1. The length of the CDR3 is 13 residues. Germline CDR1 and CDR2: GTSNPN and SVGIG (reference sequence). The junction had 6 bases not matched to a gene; V was cut back by 7 bases and J by 6 bases. CDR3 in amino acids: CASGTGVSNEQFF. CDR3 coding DNA: TGTGCCTCAGGGACAGGGGTGAGCAATGAGCAGTTCTTC.

This chain uses TRBV30 with TRBJ1-2; TRBD1 agrees at 8 bases. V shed 8 bases and J 7 bases; nucleotides not matched to a gene: 12. The CDR3 extends over 13 amino acids. In germline, CDR1 is GTSNPN, CDR2 SVGIG (reference sequence). The CDR3 DNA reads TGTGCCGGCCGAAGACTCGGACAGGGTGGCTACACCTTC. Its protein is CAGRRLGQGGYTF.

A few counts support this clone. This sequence joins TRBV29-1 and TRBJ2-1; D is unresolved. Trimming removed 7 bases at V and 3 bases at J, with 7 bases between. This CDR3 contains 11 residues. In germline, CDR1 is SQVTM, CDR2 ANQGSEA. In DNA, the CDR3 is TGCAGCGCCGTGGACTACAATGAGCAGTTCTTC. Amino acids: CSAVDYNEQFF.

In this sample, this clone turned up a few times. The chain carries TRBV7-2 and TRBJ1-2, with a weak D call TRBD1 (5 bases). V lost 5 bases to trimming and J lost 4 bases, with 17 bases between them. This CDR3 has 15 residues. Germline V lookup: CDR1 SGHTA, CDR2 FQGNSA. In DNA, the CDR3 is TGTGCCAGCAGCCCTCAAGAAGGGACTAGCTATGGCTACACCTTC. This translates into CASSPQEGTSYGYTF.

This clone was seen a handful of times. The chain couples TRBV30 to TRBJ2-3; D possibly corresponds to TRBD2 (6 bases). V lost 0 bases and J 11 bases, leaving 18 bases between the germline ends. The germline V gene encodes CDR1 GTSNPN and CDR2 SVGIG (reference sequence). There are 14 residues in the CDR3. CDR3 nucleotide sequence: TGTGCCTGGAGTGTCATGACTCCAGGGCGGGGGCAGTATTTT. Translated: CAWSVMTPGRGQYF.

As for this clone: Other nucleotide sequences from this sample produce the same CDR3. The chain is built from TRBV30 and TRBJ2-3; D remains unclear. CDR3 length: 12 amino acids. CDR1 and CDR2 (germline): GTSNPN, SVGIG (reference sequence). Trimming pared 2 bases from V and 2 bases from J, leaving 5 bases between. CDR3 DNA: TGTGCCTGGAGTCTTTCCACAGATACGCAGTATTTT. This encodes CAWSLSTDTQYF.

The chain links TRBV4-3 to TRBJ1-5; the D is unclear. In germline, CDR1 is LGHNA, CDR2 YSLEER. Trimming took off 0 bases at V and 9 bases at J, with 9 bases between the two ends. This CDR3 spans 13 amino acids. The CDR3 region is CASSQDSGRPQHF. CDR3 nucleotide sequence: TGCGCCAGCAGCCAAGATTCGGGGAGGCCCCAGCATTTT.

V is TRBV30 and J is TRBJ1-2; D gene ambiguous. This CDR3 is 13 amino acids long. Germline V gene data show CDR1 as GTSNPN and CDR2 as SVGIG (reference sequence). V was cut by 0 bases and J by 4 bases, with 9 bases left in between. The CDR3 sequence is CAWSVPEGYGYTF. CDR3 DNA: TGTGCCTGGAGTGTACCAGAGGGCTATGGCTACACCTTC.

This clone ranks as medium-sized. Written as DNA, the CDR3 is TGTGCCAGCAGCTTGGGGTACGAGCAGTACTTC. Translation gives CASSLGYEQYF. The chain couples TRBV5-6 to TRBJ2-7, with D uncertain. The germline gives CDR1 SGHDT, CDR2 YYEEEE. Trimming shortened V by 0 bases and J by 4 bases, and 2 bases separated the two germline ends. The CDR3 consists of 11 residues.

V usage is TRBV30 and J usage is TRBJ1-5, with D possibly matching TRBD1 (6 bases). This CDR3 region has 15 residues. V lost 1 base, J lost 6 bases, and 16 bases lay in between. Germline CDR1 and CDR2: GTSNPN and SVGIG (reference sequence). The CDR3 DNA reads as TGTGCCTGGAGTGCGCGTACAGGGACGCGTCAGCCCCAGCATTTT. As protein: CAWSARTGTRQPQHF.

This chain uses TRBV4-3 with TRBJ2-4; the D is unclear. Trimming cost V 0 bases and J 3 bases, with 15 bases left between them. Germline CDR1 LGHNA, CDR2 YSLEER. This CDR3 has 17 amino acids. This CDR3 reads CASSQDLGNPNKNIQYF. In nucleotides, the CDR3 is TGCGCCAGCAGCCAAGATCTAGGGAACCCGAACAAAAACATTCAGTACTTC.

The rearrangement joins TRBV30 to TRBJ1-2; D unresolved. The CDR3 is made up of 12 amino acids. Germline-derived CDR1 and CDR2 are GTSNPN and SVGIG (reference sequence). V was trimmed by 2 bases and J by 2 bases, leaving 6 bases between them. The CDR3 coding sequence is TGTGCCTGGAGTACCGGCAACTATGGCTACACCTTC. Its protein is CAWSTGNYGYTF.

The chain employs TRBV14 and TRBJ2-7, with a weak D call TRBD1 (6 bases). V lost 6 bases to trimming and J lost 3 bases, with 12 bases between them. The CDR3 has 13 residues. Germline CDR1 and CDR2: SGHDN and FVKESK. The CDR3 region has the DNA TGTGCCAGCAGTGGGGGCGGAAGCTACGAGCAGTACTTC. Encoded protein: CASSGGGSYEQYF.

By share of the sample, this clone is medium-sized. This chain's CDR3 is CASSELATYNEQFF. The CDR3 region has the DNA TGTGCCAGCAGCGAACTAGCGACTTACAATGAGCAGTTCTTC. The chain joins TRBV9 to TRBJ2-1, with 7 bases fitting TRBD2. With 3 bases clipped from V and 4 bases from J, the junction kept 4 bases outside the gene matches. The germline gives CDR1 SGDLS, CDR2 YYNGEE. The CDR3 has 14 residues. Drawing the rest from reference TRBV9 and TRBJ2-1, the complete variable domain is DSGVTQTPKHLITATGQRVTLRCSPRSGDLSVYWYQQSLDQGLQFLIQYYNGEERAKGNILERFSAQQFPDLHSELNLSSLELGDSALYFCASSELATYNEQFFGPGTRLTVL.

The V call is TRBV30, the J call TRBJ2-2; D tentatively fits TRBD1 or TRBD2 (5 bases each). Germline assignment: CDR1 GTSNPN and CDR2 SVGIG (reference sequence). The V end was cut by 2 bases, the J end by 3 bases, with 7 bases between. The CDR3 runs 13 residues. Written as DNA, the CDR3 is TGTGCCTGGAGTAGGGGACACACCGGGGAGCTGTTTTTT. Translating it yields CAWSRGHTGELFF.

The chain joins TRBV30 to TRBJ2-5; no clear D gene. Between the trimmed V and J ends, which lost 4 bases and 5 bases, there was a span of 11 bases. The germline gives CDR1 GTSNPN, CDR2 SVGIG (reference sequence). The CDR3 loop spans 12 amino acids. The CDR3 bases are TGTGCCTGGAAGACCCTGGGGGAGACCCAGTACTTC. Residues: CAWKTLGETQYF.